The rows below give T cell receptor beta chains drawn from one sample of a study of breast tumors, draining lymph nodes, adjacent tissues. Via MiXCR, TCRdb re-called the multiplex PCR reads, giving one row per CDR3 protein. Of under 150,000 distinct CDR3 sequences detected, about a fifth appear once; the ten largest clones hold more than 2.5%. The sample taken for sequencing was axillary lymph node tissue. Receptor source: a female donor with breast cancer. Some clones in this sample may be carry-over from other donors' samples. CDR3s include the opening cysteine and the closing phenylalanine or tryptophan. A D gene is named only where the DNA matches it firmly. Clone size appears in some rows only: once, few, many, or a class for an expanded clone.

TRBJ2-7 TRBD2 TRBV28 few CASSLGLAAYYEQYF TGTGCCAGCAGTCTCGGACTAGCGGCCTACTACGAGCAGTACTTC
TRBJ2-5 - TRBV7-2 many CASSLAGSQETQYF TGTGCCAGCAGCTTAGCAGGGTCCCAAGAGACCCAGTACTTC
TRBJ2-2 - TRBV2 many CASSRGARNTGELFF TGTGCCAGCAGTCGAGGGGCGAGGAACACCGGGGAGCTGTTTTTT
TRBJ2-2 - TRBV7-2 many CASTRDSVNTGELFF TGTGCCAGCACTCGCGATAGCGTGAACACCGGGGAGCTGTTTTTT
TRBJ2-1 - TRBV28 - CASSFLGSYNEQFF TGTGCCAGCAGTTTTTTGGGCTCCTACAATGAGCAGTTCTTC
TRBJ1-6 TRBD1 TRBV6-6 once CASRPPTGEKNSPLHF TGTGCCAGCAGGCCCCCGACAGGGGAGAAAAATTCACCCCTCCACTTT
TRBJ2-1 - TRBV20-1 many CSARRQSSYNEQFF TGCAGTGCTAGAAGGCAGAGCTCCTACAATGAGCAGTTCTTC
TRBJ2-1 - TRBV19 many CASKRTDPYNEQFF TGTGCCAGTAAACGGACGGACCCCTACAATGAGCAGTTCTTC
TRBJ1-4 TRBD1 TRBV29-1 - CSAGKDRIIEKLFF TGCAGCGCGGGGAAGGACAGGATCATCGAAAAACTGTTTTTC
TRBJ2-1 - TRBV18 few CASSPTSYNEQFF TGTGCCAGCTCACCAACTAGTTACAATGAGCAGTTCTTC
TRBJ2-3 TRBD2 TRBV10-1 - CASSPGTSGRSTDTQYF TGCGCCAGCAGCCCTGGGACTAGCGGGAGAAGCACAGATACGCAGTATTTT
TRBJ2-3 - TRBV20-1 many CSAKGGGTDTQYF TGCAGTGCTAAAGGGGGAGGCACAGATACGCAGTATTTT
TRBJ2-1 TRBD2 TRBV20-1 many CSNLAGGGNEQFF TGCAGTAATCTAGCGGGAGGGGGGAATGAGCAGTTCTTC
TRBJ2-1 - TRBV6-6 many CASRATNNEQFF TGTGCCAGCAGGGCGACTAATAATGAGCAGTTCTTC
TRBJ2-5 - TRBV27 - CASSPDPQGRETQYF TGTGCCAGCAGCCCGGACCCCCAAGGAAGAGAGACCCAGTACTTC
TRBJ2-2 - TRBV10-1 many CASRLTGNTGELFF TGCGCCAGCAGATTGACAGGGAACACCGGGGAGCTGTTTTTT
TRBJ2-5 - TRBV28 few CASSSRQGQETQYF TGTGCCAGCAGTTCCCGGCAGGGCCAAGAGACCCAGTACTTC
TRBJ2-3 TRBD2 TRBV3-1 - CASSQALAGRTDTQYF TGTGCCAGCAGCCAAGCATTAGCGGGTCGCACAGATACGCAGTATTTT
TRBJ2-5 TRBD1 TRBV5-6 - CASSFGGGTGAETQYF TGTGCCAGCAGCTTTGGAGGGGGGACAGGGGCAGAGACCCAGTACTTC
TRBJ2-1 - TRBV18 few CASSPPVGSYNEQSF TGTGCCAGCTCACCTCCCGTAGGCTCCTACAATGAGCAGTCCTTC
TRBJ2-3 - TRBV2 many CASKDFTDTQYF TGTGCCAGCAAGGACTTCACAGATACGCAGTATTTT
TRBJ1-4 - TRBV5-5 many CASSLSPGIEKLFF TGTGCCAGCAGCTTGTCACCGGGGATTGAAAAACTGTTTTTT
TRBJ1-2 - TRBV20-1 many CSALIGSNYGYTF TGCAGTGCCCTAATAGGCTCTAACTATGGCTACACCTTC
TRBJ2-7 TRBD2 TRBV6-2/TRBV6-3 few CASPPTAGLANYEQYF TGTGCCAGCCCACCCACCGCCGGACTAGCAAACTACGAGCAGTACTTC
TRBJ1-2 - TRBV30 - CAWSVRARGGYTF TGTGCCTGGAGTGTACGGGCGCGAGGTGGCTACACCTTC
TRBJ1-6 TRBD1 TRBV6-2/TRBV6-3 many CASSKTGFTSPLHF TGTGCCAGCAGCAAGACAGGGTTTACTTCACCCCTCCACTTT
TRBJ1-2 - TRBV11-2 - CSSSLVSSYGYTF TGTTCCAGCAGCTTAGTTAGCAGCTATGGCTACACCTTC
TRBJ1-4 TRBD1 TRBV10-3 many CAIGGQENEKLFF TGTGCCATCGGGGGACAGGAGAATGAAAAACTGTTTTTT
TRBJ2-5 TRBD2 TRBV7-9 - CASSSDLAGGKETQYF TGTGCCAGCAGCTCCGATTTAGCGGGAGGAAAAGAGACCCAGTACTTC
TRBJ2-1 - TRBV7-8 many CASSLLVRTVTYNEQFF TGTGCCAGCAGCTTATTGGTAAGGACGGTCACCTACAATGAGCAGTTCTTC
TRBJ2-1 - TRBV7-3 many CASSLTLNTKQFF TGTGCCAGCAGCTTAACGTTAAACACAAAGCAGTTCTTC
TRBJ2-3 - TRBV19 many CASSRNTDTQYF TGTGCCAGTAGTAGGAACACAGATACGCAGTATTTT
TRBJ2-5 - TRBV12-3/TRBV12-4 - CASSLLGRQETQYF TGTGCCAGCAGTTTGCTCGGCAGACAAGAGACCCAGTACTTC
TRBJ2-7 - TRBV27 many CASSFEVMSSYEQYF TGTGCCAGCAGTTTCGAGGTCATGAGCTCCTACGAGCAGTACTTC
TRBJ2-6 - TRBV6-5 many CASSYSRVGSSGANVLTF TGTGCCAGCAGTTACTCCAGGGTCGGTAGTTCCGGGGCCAACGTCCTGACTTTC
TRBJ2-2 TRBD2 TRBV7-9 many CASSPTDGTSLGTGELFF TGTGCCAGCAGCCCTACGGATGGGACTAGCTTAGGGACCGGGGAGCTGTTTTTT
TRBJ2-7 - TRBV6-2/TRBV6-3 many CASSWSHPYEQYF TGTGCCAGCAGTTGGTCCCACCCCTACGAGCAGTACTTC
TRBJ1-6 TRBD1 TRBV6-2/TRBV6-3 many CASGDRASPLHF TGTGCCAGCGGCGACAGGGCTTCACCCCTCCACTTT
TRBJ2-7 TRBD1 TRBV6-1 - CASSEIGDRLGDEQYF TGTGCCAGCAGTGAAATTGGGGACAGGTTGGGGGACGAGCAGTACTTC
TRBJ2-7 TRBD2 TRBV6-5 many CASSYGGLAETQYF TGTGCCAGCAGTTACGGGGGACTAGCGGAGACGCAGTACTTC
TRBJ2-1 - TRBV28 many CATQNYNEQFF TGTGCCACTCAAAACTACAATGAGCAGTTCTTC
TRBJ2-7 TRBD2 TRBV11-2 - CASSLAFLAGGEQYF TGTGCCAGCAGCTTAGCCTTTCTAGCGGGAGGGGAGCAGTACTTC
TRBJ1-4 - TRBV12-3/TRBV12-4 many CASSLARGRGEIREKLFF TGTGCCAGCAGTTTAGCGCGGGGGAGGGGTGAGATCCGGGAAAAACTGTTTTTT
TRBJ2-3 - TRBV12-3/TRBV12-4 many CASRRASTDTQYF TGTGCCAGCAGACGGGCTAGCACAGATACGCAGTATTTT
TRBJ2-5 - TRBV7-7 many CASSLASGLAGETQYF TGTGCTAGCAGCTTAGCGAGCGGGCTAGCAGGAGAGACCCAGTACTTC
TRBJ2-1 - TRBV5-1 many CASSSGTEGNEQFF TGCGCCAGCAGCTCGGGGACGGAGGGTAATGAGCAGTTCTTC
TRBJ2-7 TRBD1 TRBV3-1 few CASSPRLRGQGRYEQYF TGTGCCAGCAGCCCTCGGCTGCGAGGACAGGGCCGCTACGAGCAGTACTTC
TRBJ2-7 - TRBV7-8 many CASSLISSGTYEQYF TGTGCCAGCAGCTTAATCAGCAGCGGTACCTACGAGCAGTACTTC
TRBJ2-5 TRBD1 TRBV5-1 many CASSLAGQGAGETQYF TGCGCCAGCAGCTTGGCAGGACAGGGGGCGGGAGAGACCCAGTACTTC